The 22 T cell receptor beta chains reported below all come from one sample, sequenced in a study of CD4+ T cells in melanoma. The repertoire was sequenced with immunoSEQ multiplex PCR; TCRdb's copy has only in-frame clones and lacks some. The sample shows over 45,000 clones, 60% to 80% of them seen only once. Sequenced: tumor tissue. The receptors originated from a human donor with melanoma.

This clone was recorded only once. The CDR3: CASSYELTQETQYF. Written as DNA, the CDR3 is TGTGCCAGCAGTTACGAGCTTACCCAAGAGACCCAGTACTTC. This sequence joins TRBV6-5 and TRBJ2-5; D gene unclear. V lost 2 bases to trimming and J lost 1 base, with 8 bases between them. In germline, CDR1 is MNHEY, CDR2 SVGAGI. CDR3 length: 14 residues.

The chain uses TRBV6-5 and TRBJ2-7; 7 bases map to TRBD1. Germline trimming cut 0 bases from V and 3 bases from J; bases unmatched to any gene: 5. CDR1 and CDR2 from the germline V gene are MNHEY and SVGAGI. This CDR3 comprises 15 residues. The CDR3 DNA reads TGTGCCAGCAGTTACTCGTTGACAGGGCTCTACGAGCAGTACTTC. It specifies CASSYSLTGLYEQYF.

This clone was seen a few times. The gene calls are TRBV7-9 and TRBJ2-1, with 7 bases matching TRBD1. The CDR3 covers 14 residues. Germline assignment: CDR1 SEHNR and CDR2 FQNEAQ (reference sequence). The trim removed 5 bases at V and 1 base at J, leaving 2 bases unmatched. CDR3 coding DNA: TGTGCCAGCAGCCCACAGGGGTCCTACAATGAGCAGTTCTTC. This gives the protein CASSPQGSYNEQFF.

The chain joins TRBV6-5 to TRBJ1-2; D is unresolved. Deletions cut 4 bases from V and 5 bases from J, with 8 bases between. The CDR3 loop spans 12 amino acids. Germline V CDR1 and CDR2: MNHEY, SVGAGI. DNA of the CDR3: TGTGCCAGCAGTTTCTCGGGGTATGGCTACACCTTC. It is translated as CASSFSGYGYTF.

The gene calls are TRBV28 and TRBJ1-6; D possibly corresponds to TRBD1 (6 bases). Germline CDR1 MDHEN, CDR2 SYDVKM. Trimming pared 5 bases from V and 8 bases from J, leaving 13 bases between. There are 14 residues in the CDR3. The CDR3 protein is CASSHGGLYSPLHF. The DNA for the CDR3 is TGTGCCAGCAGTCATGGGGGGCTTTATTCACCCCTCCACTTT. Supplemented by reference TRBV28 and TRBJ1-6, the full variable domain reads DVKVTQSSRYLVKRTGEKVFLECVQDMDHENMFWYRQDPGLGLRLIYFSYDVKMKEKGDIPEGYSVSREKKERFSLILESASTNQTSMYLCASSHGGLYSPLHFGNGTRLTVT.

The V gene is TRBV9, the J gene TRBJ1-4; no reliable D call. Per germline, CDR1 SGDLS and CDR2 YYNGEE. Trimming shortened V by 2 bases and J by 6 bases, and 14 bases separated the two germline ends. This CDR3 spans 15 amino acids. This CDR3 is CASSVGLGGDEKLFF. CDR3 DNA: TGTGCCAGCAGCGTTGGCCTTGGTGGGGATGAAAAACTGTTTTTT.

The CDR3 loop is CASSRVGTAHGYTF. The DNA of the CDR3 is TGTGCCAGTAGTAGGGTCGGGACGGCCCATGGCTACACCTTC. The J gene is TRBJ1-2, the V gene TRBV19; possible D gene TRBD1, 5 bases. CDR1 is LNHDA, CDR2 SQIVND, per germline (reference sequence). The length of the CDR3 is 14 residues. The ends were cut back, 4 bases at V and 6 bases at J, with 15 bases in the middle.

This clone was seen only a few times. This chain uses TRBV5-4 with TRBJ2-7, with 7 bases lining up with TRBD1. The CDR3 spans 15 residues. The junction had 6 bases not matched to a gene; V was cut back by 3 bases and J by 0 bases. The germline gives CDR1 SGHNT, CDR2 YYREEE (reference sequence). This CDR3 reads CASSSLYRGSYEQYF. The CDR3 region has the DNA TGTGCCAGCAGCTCGTTATACAGGGGCTCCTACGAGCAGTACTTC.

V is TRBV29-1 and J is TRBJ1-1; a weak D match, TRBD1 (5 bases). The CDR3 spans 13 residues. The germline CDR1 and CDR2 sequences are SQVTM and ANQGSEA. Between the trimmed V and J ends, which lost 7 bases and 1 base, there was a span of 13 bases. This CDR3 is CSADRPENTEAFF. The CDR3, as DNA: TGCAGCGCAGACAGACCCGAGAACACTGAAGCTTTCTTT.

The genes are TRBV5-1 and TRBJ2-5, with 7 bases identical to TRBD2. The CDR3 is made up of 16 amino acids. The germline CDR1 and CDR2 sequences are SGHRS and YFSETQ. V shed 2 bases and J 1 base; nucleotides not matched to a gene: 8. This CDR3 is CASSLGSGASQETQYF. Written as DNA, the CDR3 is TGCGCCAGCAGCTTAGGGAGCGGGGCCTCCCAAGAGACCCAGTACTTC.

CDR3 in amino acids: CASSRTTSTDTQYF. CDR3 coding DNA: TGCGCCAGCAGCCGGACCACTAGCACAGATACGCAGTATTTT. The gene calls are TRBV4-1 and TRBJ2-3; D call uncertain. CDR3 length: 14 residues. Germline CDR1 is MGHRA and CDR2 is YSYEKL. V was shortened by 4 bases and J by 0 bases, with 8 bases between the two germline ends.

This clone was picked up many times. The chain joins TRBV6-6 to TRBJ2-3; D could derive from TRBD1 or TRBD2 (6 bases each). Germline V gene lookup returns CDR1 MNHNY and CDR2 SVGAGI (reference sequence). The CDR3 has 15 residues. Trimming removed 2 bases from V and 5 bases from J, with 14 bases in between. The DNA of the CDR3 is TGTGCCAGCAGTTACATCCGGGGGCAGGGAGATACGCAGTATTTT. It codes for CASSYIRGQGDTQYF.

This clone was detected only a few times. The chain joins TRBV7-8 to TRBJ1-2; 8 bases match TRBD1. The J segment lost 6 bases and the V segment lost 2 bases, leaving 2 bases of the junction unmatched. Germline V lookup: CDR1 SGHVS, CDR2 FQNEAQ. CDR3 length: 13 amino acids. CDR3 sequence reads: CASSLLTGDGYTF. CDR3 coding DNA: TGTGCCAGCAGCTTATTGACAGGGGATGGCTACACCTTC.

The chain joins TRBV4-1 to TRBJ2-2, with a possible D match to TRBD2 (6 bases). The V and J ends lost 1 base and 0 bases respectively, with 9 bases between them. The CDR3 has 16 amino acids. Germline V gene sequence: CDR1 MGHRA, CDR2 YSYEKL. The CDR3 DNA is TGCGCCAGCAGCCAAGTTCGACTAGCGAACACCGGGGAGCTGTTTTTT. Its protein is CASSQVRLANTGELFF.

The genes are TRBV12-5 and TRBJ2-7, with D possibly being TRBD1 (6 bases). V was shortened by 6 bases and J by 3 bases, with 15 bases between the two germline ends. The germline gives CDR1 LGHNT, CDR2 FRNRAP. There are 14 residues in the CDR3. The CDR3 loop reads CASGDPQGFYEQYF. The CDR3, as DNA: TGTGCTAGTGGCGACCCACAGGGATTCTACGAGCAGTACTTC.

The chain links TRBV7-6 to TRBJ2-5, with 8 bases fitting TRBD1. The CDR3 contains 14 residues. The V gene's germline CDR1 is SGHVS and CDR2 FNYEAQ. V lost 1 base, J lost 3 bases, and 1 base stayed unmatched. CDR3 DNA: TGTGCCAGCAGCTTAGGGACAGGGAAAGAGACCCAGTACTTC. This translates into CASSLGTGKETQYF. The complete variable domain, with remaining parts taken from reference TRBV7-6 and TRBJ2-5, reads GAGVSQSPRYKVTKRGQDVALRCDPISGHVSLYWYRQALGQGPEFLTYFNYEAQQDKSGLPNDRFSAERPEGSISTLTIQRTEQRDSAMYRCASSLGTGKETQYFGPGTRLLVL.

The CDR3 coding sequence is TGTGCCCTAGGAGTGTTCGGCTTCAATGAGCAGTTCTTC. Translated: CALGVFGFNEQFF. This chain joins TRBV6-6 and TRBJ2-1; D gene uncertain. CDR1 is MNHNY and CDR2 is SVGAGI in the germline V gene (reference sequence). The CDR3 runs to 13 residues. V lost 11 bases, J lost 6 bases, and 17 bases lay in between.

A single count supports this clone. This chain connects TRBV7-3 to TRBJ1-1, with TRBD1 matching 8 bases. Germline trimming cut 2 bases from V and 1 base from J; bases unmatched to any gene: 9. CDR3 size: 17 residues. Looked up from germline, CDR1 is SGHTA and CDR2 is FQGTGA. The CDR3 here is CASSLAPGGSPNTEAFF. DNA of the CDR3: TGTGCCAGCAGCTTAGCGCCAGGGGGCTCCCCGAACACTGAAGCTTTCTTT.

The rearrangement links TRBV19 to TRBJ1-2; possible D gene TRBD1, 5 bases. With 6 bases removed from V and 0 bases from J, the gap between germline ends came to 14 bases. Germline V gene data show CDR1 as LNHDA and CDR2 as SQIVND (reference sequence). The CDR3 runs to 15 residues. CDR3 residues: CASRHRTDTNYGYTF. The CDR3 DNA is TGTGCCAGTAGGCATAGGACGGACACTAACTATGGCTACACCTTC.

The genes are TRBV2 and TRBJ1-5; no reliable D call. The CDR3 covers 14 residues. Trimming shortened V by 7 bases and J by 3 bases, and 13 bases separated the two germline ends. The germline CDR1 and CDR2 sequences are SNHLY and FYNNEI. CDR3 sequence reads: CASKREGNNQPQHF. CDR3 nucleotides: TGTGCCAGCAAGAGGGAGGGAAACAATCAGCCCCAGCATTTT.

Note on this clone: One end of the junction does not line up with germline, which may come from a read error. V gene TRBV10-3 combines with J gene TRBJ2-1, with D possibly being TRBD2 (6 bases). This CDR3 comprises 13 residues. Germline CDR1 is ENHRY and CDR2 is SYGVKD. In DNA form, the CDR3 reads TGTGCCATCAAGAGACCGGACTACCATGAGCAGTTCTTC. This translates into CAIKRPDYHEQFF.

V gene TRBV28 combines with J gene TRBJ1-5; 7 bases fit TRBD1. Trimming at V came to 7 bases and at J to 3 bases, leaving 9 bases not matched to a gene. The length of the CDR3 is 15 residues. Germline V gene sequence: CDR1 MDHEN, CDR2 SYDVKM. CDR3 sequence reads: CASTLRTGNNQPQHF. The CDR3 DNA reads TGTGCCAGCACGTTACGGACAGGCAACAATCAGCCCCAGCATTTT.